What follows is one TCR beta chain and its context. The target antigen is unknown. The source of the sample is a study of monozygotic twins with inflammatory bowel disease. Findings and limits, study-wide: Distinct T cell subtypes could not be told apart. Diversity of TCRbeta measured by inverse Simpson was lower in IBD patients than in healthy co-twins.

The length of the CDR3 is 15 residues. Used for each TCR library was roughly 3,500 ng of total RNA. Using the 5' RACE reads, TCRdb records one entry per CDR3 protein without DNA. The table lists around 100,000 distinct CDR3 sequences, with more than 1.5% in the top ten. This TCR came from a human donor with ulcerative colitis or Crohn's disease, or a healthy co-twin of an affected twin (not recorded which). The sequencing input was blood. The chain has TRBV12-3 or TRBV12-4 and TRBJ2-3; TCRdb lists TRBD1, though no DNA is available to test this call. CDR3 in amino acids: CASSLFRGATDTQYF.